This is a list of T cell receptor beta chains from one sample in a study of T cells after yellow fever vaccination. A single record per CDR3 protein comes from TCRdb applying MiXCR to the 5' RACE reads. The repertoire consists of some 400,000 distinct CDR3 sequences, with roughly 20% occurring once and the leading ten covering 15% to 20%. Sequencing used PBMCs, obtained before the yellow fever booster vaccination. The receptors shown here come from a man aged 18-30 years who received the YFV17D yellow fever vaccine. The conserved cysteine and the conserved F or W are not part of the CDR3 here. Each record gives: V gene, CDR3 protein.

V: TRBV7-2; CDR3: ASSQPPQTVTNEKLF
V: TRBV20-1; CDR3: SAVPGAGYEQY
V: TRBV25-1; CDR3: ASSAGGSNQPQH
V: TRBV7-6; CDR3: ASSPYNFGNTEAF
V: TRBV19; CDR3: ASSSVGQGQKELF
V: TRBV4-3; CDR3: ASSQDKTRTGDASGANVLT
V: TRBV11-2; CDR3: ASSSWGGTNTDTQY
V: TRBV5-1; CDR3: ASSIDREAYGYT
V: TRBV5-1; CDR3: ASSLQGGAEAF
V: TRBV7-2; CDR3: ASSPQNSPLH
V: TRBV10-2; CDR3: ASSEVFATNEKLF
V: TRBV5-1; CDR3: ASSSNPGHNYEQY
V: TRBV14; CDR3: ASSLTGAGGEQF
V: TRBV4-3; CDR3: ASSQDGAGGLAGELF
V: TRBV20-1; CDR3: SAPWTDTDTQY
V: TRBV5-1; CDR3: ASSLGLGREQY
V: TRBV6-5; CDR3: ASSYQGYNEQF
V: TRBV29-1; CDR3: SVEGPGTGANVLT